The present TCR beta chain was sequenced within a study of T cells in Graves' hyperthyroidism and ophthalmopathy. Study-wide results and caveats: The majority of expanded thyroid clonotypes above 0.001 also appeared in blood.

PBMCs came from 8.5 to 10 ml fresh peripheral blood. V was shortened by 2 bases and J by 2 bases, with 7 bases between the two germline ends. This CDR3 region has 14 residues. The V gene's germline CDR1 is SEHNR and CDR2 FQNEAQ (reference sequence). TCR beta CDR3 regions were amplified from RNA. TCR CDR3 regions were first amplified by RT-PCR with HTBI primers. TCRdb redid the calling of the multiplex PCR reads with MiXCR, one entry per CDR3 protein. The sample has more than 500,000 distinct CDR3 sequences, roughly 15% seen once. There are a few counts of this clonotype. Its specificity is not known. The TCR originated in a young woman with Graves' ophthalmopathy. The sequencing sample was made of blood. V is TRBV7-9 and J is TRBJ1-3; D is uncertain. CDR3 amino acids: CASSLMAAGNTIYF. In DNA, the CDR3 is TGTGCCAGCAGCTTAATGGCAGCTGGAAACACCATATATTTT.